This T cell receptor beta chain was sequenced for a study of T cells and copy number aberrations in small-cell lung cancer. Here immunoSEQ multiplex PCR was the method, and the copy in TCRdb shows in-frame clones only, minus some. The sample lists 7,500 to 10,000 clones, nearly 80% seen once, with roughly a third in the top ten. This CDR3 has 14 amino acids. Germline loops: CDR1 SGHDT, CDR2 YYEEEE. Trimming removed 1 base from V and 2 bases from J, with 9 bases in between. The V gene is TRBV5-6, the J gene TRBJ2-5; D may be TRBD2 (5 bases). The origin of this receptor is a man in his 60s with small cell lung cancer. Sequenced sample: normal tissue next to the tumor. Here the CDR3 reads CASSLRRGQETQYF. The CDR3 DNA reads TGTGCCAGCAGCTTGAGACGGGGACAAGAGACCCAGTACTTC. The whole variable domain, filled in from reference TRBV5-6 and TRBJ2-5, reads DAGVTQSPTHLIKTRGQQVTLRCSPKSGHDTVSWYQQALGQGPQFIFQYYEEEERQRGNFPDRFSGHQFPNYSSELNVNALLLGDSALYLCASSLRRGQETQYFGPGTRLLVL.